One and the same sample provided the 27 T cell receptor beta chains below, sequenced in a study of blood T cell repertoires in COVID-19. Clones were read by immunoSEQ multiplex PCR, and TCRdb kept only the in-frame ones, dropping some. The data contain just over 150,000 clones, roughly 80% of them singletons. Sequencing was carried out using peripheral blood. Every receptor here comes from a man in his sixties with acute or convalescent COVID-19.

This clone was seen at least ten times. V and J are TRBV6-5 and TRBJ2-5; no clear D gene. Germline CDR1 MNHEY, CDR2 SVGAGI. The CDR3 spans 13 residues. V was shortened by 9 bases and J by 6 bases, with 17 bases between the two germline ends. Here the CDR3 DNA reads TGTGCCAGTTCCTCATCGGGTACTCAGACCCAGTACTTC. Protein product: CASSSSGTQTQYF.

Turning to this clone: No conserved phenylalanine or tryptophan is present at the end of the CDR3, so a read error is the likely explanation. The DNA is left out, because the CDR3 cannot be placed on it with certainty; the CDR3 is given as TCRdb lists it. The chain carries TRBV28 and TRBJ1-1; the table assigns TRBD1, which was not confirmed against the DNA. The CDR3 numbers 13 amino acids, ends counted. The germline V gene has CDR1 MDHEN and CDR2 SYDVKM. The CDR3: CASSSRPGTSPYS.

This clone was detected only once. V and J are TRBV4-3 and TRBJ2-3; 7 bases align to TRBD1. Germline V gives CDR1 LGHNA, CDR2 YSLEER. Trimming cost V 0 bases and J 5 bases; bases outside gene matches: 11. The CDR3 loop spans 17 amino acids. The CDR3 loop is CASSQDGRGGGGDTQYF. DNA of the CDR3: TGCGCCAGCAGCCAAGACGGGCGAGGGGGCGGTGGAGATACGCAGTATTTT.

Here the CDR3 DNA reads TGTGCCAGCAGTTCCGGGACAGGGGGCCTCGAGCAGTACTTC. This translates into CASSSGTGGLEQYF. The chain is built from TRBV2 and TRBJ2-7; 12 bases align to TRBD1. The CDR3 loop spans 14 amino acids. V shed 5 bases, J shed 6 bases, and the junction held 5 bases outside the gene matches. Germline V lookup: CDR1 SNHLY, CDR2 FYNNEI.

The chain couples TRBV3-1 (or the pseudogene TRBV3-2) to TRBJ1-5, with unresolved D. V was shortened by 0 bases and J by 0 bases, with 3 bases between the two germline ends. The CDR3 sequence is 14 residues long. Germline V gives CDR1 LGHDT, CDR2 YNNKEL (reference sequence). As DNA, the CDR3 is TGTGCCAGCAGCCAAGAGTATAGCAATCAGCCCCAGCATTTT. This sequence encodes CASSQEYSNQPQHF.

The chain links TRBV6-5 to TRBJ1-1; D is perhaps TRBD1 (6 bases). CDR1 and CDR2 (germline): MNHEY, SVGAGI. The CDR3 totals 14 residues. V was clipped by 6 bases and J by 1 base, with 12 bases between them. For the CDR3, the DNA is TGTGCCAGCAGAGGGGGACATTCGAACACTGAAGCTTTCTTT. Protein: CASRGGHSNTEAFF.

This clone was counted a few times. The chain employs TRBV5-4 and TRBJ1-1; TRBD1 agrees at 10 bases. The CDR3 is 15 residues long. The germline V gene encodes CDR1 SGHNT and CDR2 YYREEE (reference sequence). V lost 2 bases and J lost 5; bases outside the gene matches: 6. The CDR3 reads CASSFPTGGYTEAFF. The DNA for the CDR3 is TGTGCCAGCAGCTTCCCGACAGGGGGCTATACTGAAGCTTTCTTT.

This sequence joins TRBV12-3 or TRBV12-4 and TRBJ2-7; tentative D call: TRBD2 (7 bases). This CDR3 contains 13 residues. V shed 5 bases and J shed 6 bases, with 14 bases lying between them. CDR3 region: CASSIRGGGEQYF. The CDR3 nucleotides are TGTGCCAGCAGTATCAGGGGAGGGGGCGAGCAGTACTTC.

The chain couples TRBV2 to TRBJ2-7; possibly TRBD1 for D (5 bases). Trimming left V 1 base short and J 2 bases short, with 12 bases between. The CDR3 length is 15 residues. The germline CDR1 and CDR2 sequences are SNHLY and FYNNEI. In nucleotides, the CDR3 is TGTGCCAGCAGTGAAGGGGTGGGGCTTCCCTACGAGCAGTACTTC. Amino acids: CASSEGVGLPYEQYF.

This clone appeared a single time. The V and J genes are TRBV10-3 and TRBJ2-1; TRBD2 matches 13 bases. The V segment lost 2 bases and the J segment 8 bases; nucleotides outside the gene matches: 3. This CDR3 spans 15 amino acids. Germline loops: CDR1 ENHRY, CDR2 SYGVKD. The CDR3 DNA reads TGTGCCATCAGTGAGGGACTAGCGGGGGTCTATGAGCAGTTCTTC. Translation: CAISEGLAGVYEQFF.

This clone is a singleton in its sample. This chain connects TRBV19 to TRBJ2-6, with D maybe TRBD1 (5 bases). Trimming pared 1 base from V and 2 bases from J, leaving 12 bases between. Germline CDR1 reads LNHDA; CDR2 reads SQIVND (reference sequence). This CDR3 has 17 amino acids. The CDR3 DNA reads TGTGCCAGTAGTATAGGCAGGGCCTCGGCTGGGGCCAACGTCCTGACTTTC. Its translation is CASSIGRASAGANVLTF. Full variable domain (missing parts from reference TRBV19 and TRBJ2-6): DGGITQSPKYLFRKEGQNVTLSCEQNLNHDAMYWYRQDPGQGLRLIYYSQIVNDFQKGDIAEGYSVSREKKESFPLTVTSAQKNPTAFYLCASSIGRASAGANVLTFGAGSRLTVL.

The genes are TRBV3-1 (or the pseudogene TRBV3-2) and TRBJ2-7, with D uncertain. The CDR3 spans 13 residues. Germline CDR1 reads LGHDT; CDR2 reads YNNKEL (reference sequence). V lost 6 bases, J lost 2 bases, and 11 bases lay in between. The DNA of the CDR3 is TGTGCCAGCAGTCCCAGAGGCCCCTACGAGCAGTACTTC. Translating gives CASSPRGPYEQYF.

The rearrangement links TRBV24-1 to TRBJ1-2, with unresolved D. The CDR3 sequence is 12 residues long. V was cut by 3 bases and J by 4 bases, with 5 bases left in between. Looked up from germline, CDR1 is KGHDR and CDR2 is SFDVKD. The CDR3 DNA is TGTGCCACCAGTGATCAGGCCTATGGCTACACCTTC. It encodes CATSDQAYGYTF.

The genes are TRBV7-3 and TRBJ2-1, with D perhaps TRBD2 (6 bases). Germline-derived CDR1 and CDR2 are SGHTA and FQGTGA. The CDR3 is 12 amino acids. V lost 5 bases, J lost 7 bases, and 9 bases lay in between. CDR3 in DNA: TGTGCCAGCAGCCGACTAGTGAATGAGCAGTTCTTC. This codes for CASSRLVNEQFF.

The J gene is TRBJ2-7, the V gene TRBV7-2; 8 nucleotides agree with TRBD1. This CDR3 is 15 amino acids long. Germline V gives CDR1 SGHTA, CDR2 FQGNSA. Germline trimming cut 5 bases from V and 2 bases from J; bases unmatched to any gene: 8. CDR3: CASSTRPGQAYEQYF. The CDR3 DNA follows: TGTGCCAGCAGCACGCGCCCGGGACAGGCCTACGAGCAGTACTTC.

The chain uses TRBV5-1 and TRBJ2-1, with 9 bases identical to TRBD2. This CDR3 spans 15 amino acids. V was clipped by 5 bases and J by 7 bases; unmatched bases: 10. Germline V gene lookup returns CDR1 SGHRS and CDR2 YFSETQ. The CDR3 reads CASSYQAGGRNEQFF. The CDR3 nucleotides read TGCGCCAGCAGTTATCAAGCGGGGGGCCGGAATGAGCAGTTCTTC.

The gene calls are TRBV11-2 and TRBJ2-1, with 9 bases aligning to TRBD2. Germline CDR1 is SGHAT and CDR2 is FQNNGV. V was pared by 2 bases and J by 4 bases, with 3 bases of the junction left unmatched. The CDR3 extends over 15 amino acids. The CDR3: CASSLSGGTYNEQFF. The CDR3 DNA is TGTGCCAGCAGCTTAAGCGGGGGGACTTACAATGAGCAGTTCTTC. The full variable domain, completed using reference TRBV11-2 and TRBJ2-1, is EAGVAQSPRYKIIEKRQSVAFWCNPISGHATLYWYQQILGQGPKLLIQFQNNGVVDDSQLPKDRFSAERLKGVDSTLKIQPAKLEDSAVYLCASSLSGGTYNEQFFGPGTRLTVL.

This clone was counted a single time. This rearrangement joins TRBV4-3 to TRBJ2-1; 9 positions agree with TRBD1. Germline CDR1 is LGHNA and CDR2 is YSLEER. Trimming cost V 1 base and J 1 base; bases outside gene matches: 5. The CDR3 consists of 17 residues. CDR3 sequence (DNA): TGCGCCAGCAGCCAAGCTTGGGACAGGGAATCCTACAATGAGCAGTTCTTC. Its protein is CASSQAWDRESYNEQFF.

The chain has TRBV4-3 and TRBJ2-3; TRBD2 might be the D (6 bases). This CDR3 is 11 amino acids long. V lost 6 bases and J lost 8, with 9 bases in between. Germline V lookup: CDR1 LGHNA, CDR2 YSLEER. The CDR3, as DNA: TGCGCCAGCAGTCCCGGGGGTACGCAGTATTTT. Its protein product is CASSPGGTQYF.

This clone was detected a few times. The chain is built from TRBV7-9 and TRBJ1-2; D possibly corresponds to TRBD1 (5 bases). The CDR3 has 15 amino acids. CDR1 and CDR2 (germline): SEHNR, FQNEAQ (reference sequence). Between the trimmed V and J ends, which lost 1 base and 8 bases, there was a span of 17 bases. For the CDR3, the DNA is TGTGCCAGCAGCTTAGGTACGGGAGGGGCCACAGGCTACACCTTC. It translates to CASSLGTGGATGYTF.

The chain carries TRBV6-1 and TRBJ1-2, with D uncertain. This CDR3 comprises 15 residues. V lost 2 bases to trimming and J lost 1 base, with 11 bases between them. Germline CDR1 and CDR2: MNHNS and SASEGT. The CDR3 region is CASSENIKSNYGYTF. Written as DNA, the CDR3 is TGTGCCAGCAGTGAAAATATTAAGAGTAACTATGGCTACACCTTC.

The chain has TRBV28 and TRBJ1-1; D may be TRBD1 (5 bases). With 8 bases removed from V and 1 base from J, the gap between germline ends came to 14 bases. Germline CDR1 is MDHEN and CDR2 is SYDVKM. The CDR3 sequence is 14 residues long. In DNA, the CDR3 is TGTGCCAGCTATGCGTTCGGGGGGAACACTGAAGCTTTCTTT. Translated, it gives CASYAFGGNTEAFF.

The rearrangement joins TRBV10-3 to TRBJ2-6; D possibly corresponds to TRBD2 (6 bases). The V and J ends lost 6 bases and 4 bases respectively, with 13 bases between them. Germline V gene data show CDR1 as ENHRY and CDR2 as SYGVKD. The CDR3 runs to 15 residues. CDR3 nucleotides: TGTGCCATCAGCACCGGGGCGGGAGGGGCCAACGTCCTGACTTTC. Protein product: CAISTGAGGANVLTF.

The genes are TRBV3-1 (or the pseudogene TRBV3-2) and TRBJ1-2; tentatively, D is TRBD1 (6 bases). In germline, CDR1 is LGHDT, CDR2 YNNKEL (reference sequence). This CDR3 spans 15 amino acids. V was trimmed by 1 base and J by 1 base, leaving 10 bases between them. The CDR3 DNA follows: TGTGCCAGCAGCCAAGGGGGGCCGATTAACTATGGCTACACCTTC. It yields the protein CASSQGGPINYGYTF.

The chain combines TRBV28 with TRBJ1-4; 7 positions agree with TRBD1. Germline trimming cut 10 bases from V and 4 bases from J; bases unmatched to any gene: 6. CDR1 and CDR2 (germline): MDHEN, SYDVKM. The CDR3 covers 13 residues. The DNA for the CDR3 is TGTGCCACCCGGACAGGATTTAATGAAAAACTGTTTTTT. This codes for CATRTGFNEKLFF.

This rearrangement joins TRBV3-1 (or the pseudogene TRBV3-2) to TRBJ2-3; perhaps TRBD2 as D (7 bases). CDR1 is LGHDT, CDR2 YNNKEL, per germline (reference sequence). The CDR3 is 19 residues long. The ends were cut back, 2 bases at V and 1 base at J, with 22 bases in the middle. The CDR3 sequence is CASSQSRGGRTPCTDTQYF. CDR3 in DNA: TGTGCCAGCAGCCAAAGTCGCGGGGGCCGAACCCCTTGCACAGATACGCAGTATTTT.

This rearrangement joins TRBV5-5 to TRBJ1-4; the match to TRBD1 covers 8 bases. Germline trimming cut 4 bases from V and 8 bases from J; bases unmatched to any gene: 10. Germline CDR1 SGHKS, CDR2 YYEKEE (reference sequence). The CDR3 is 15 residues long. CDR3 sequence reads: CASSPRTGLEEKLFF. DNA of the CDR3: TGTGCCAGCAGCCCCCGGACAGGGCTGGAGGAAAAACTGTTTTTT.